The present T cell receptor (beta chain) was sequenced within a study of T cell responses to AZD1222 COVID-19 vaccine. Study results and limitations: Donors skewed white British and female; clonal diversity was possibly underestimated. The CD4 TCRs associated with vaccination extended across spike and predominated at 160-218 and 743-854.

Concerning this clone itself: Its antigen is as yet unknown.

From germline, CDR1 is SQVTM and CDR2 ANQGSEA. Between the trimmed V and J ends, which lost 5 bases and 3 bases, there was a span of 16 bases. The CDR3 totals 15 residues. Using immunoSEQ multiplex PCR, the repertoire was profiled, and TCRdb retains in-frame clones only, with some absent. The sample carries 150,000 to 170,000 clones, under 95% recorded once. This chain connects TRBV29-1 to TRBJ1-4; D might be TRBD1 (5 bases). The material sequenced was peripheral blood, taken on day 0 of AZD1222 vaccination. This TCR came from an adult in good health. CDR3 sequence reads: CSVRGRELANEKLFF. CDR3 in DNA: TGCAGCGTTCGGGGCAGGGAGCTTGCTAATGAAAAACTGTTTTTT.